The T cell receptor beta chain under discussion was sequenced for a study of long-term antiretroviral therapy in people with HIV. Survey-level resolution applied to immunoSEQ assay v3.0. A per-sample goal of roughly 40,000-55,000 T-cell genomes was targeted by sequencing. Method: immunoSEQ multiplex PCR; TCRdb's copy keeps in-frame clones and lacks some. Of over 30,000 clones in the sample, around 80% were seen once. Germline trimming cut 5 bases from V and 4 bases from J; bases unmatched to any gene: 8. The CDR3 contains 15 residues. Germline V gives CDR1 SNHLY, CDR2 FYNNEI. The gene calls are TRBV2 and TRBJ2-1, with 7 bases that match TRBD1. The receptor's source is a woman aged 50 to 65 with HIV. Sequencing was performed on unsorted PBMCs, taken 2 years after starting antiretroviral therapy. CDR3 amino acids: CASSREGAEYNEQFF. The CDR3 nucleotides read TGTGCCAGCAGTAGAGAGGGGGCGGAGTACAATGAGCAGTTCTTC. The full variable domain, with the rest looked up from reference TRBV2 and TRBJ2-1, is EPEVTQTPSHQVTQMGQEVILRCVPISNHLYFYWYRQILGQKVEFLVSFYNNEISEKSEIFDDQFSVERPDGSNFTLKIRSTKLEDSAMYFCASSREGAEYNEQFFGPGTRLTVL.